This T cell receptor (beta chain) was identified during a study of blood T cell repertoires in COVID-19. Study at large: Collection of acute and convalescent COVID-19 samples took place in the United States, Italy and Spain. Sample material is recorded as cDNA or gDNA derived from T cells, B-cell-depleted T cells, or PBMCs.

This table comes from immunoSEQ multiplex PCR, and its TCRdb copy is limited to in-frame clones, with some not included. In the table there are under 250,000 clones, around nine tenths of which are singletons. V gave up 2 bases and J gave up 9 bases; unmatched junction bases: 7. This CDR3 is built from 16 residues. The germline V gene encodes CDR1 MNHEY and CDR2 SVGEGT. This sequence joins TRBV6-2 or TRBV6-3 and TRBJ1-6, with TRBD1 matching over 10 bases. This sequence originates from a man between 18 and 29 years old with active or convalescent COVID-19. The sequenced sample was peripheral blood. CDR3 DNA: TGTGCCAGCAGTTACCGGGACAGGGGATGGGGTTCACCCCTCCACTTT. This codes for CASSYRDRGWGSPLHF.